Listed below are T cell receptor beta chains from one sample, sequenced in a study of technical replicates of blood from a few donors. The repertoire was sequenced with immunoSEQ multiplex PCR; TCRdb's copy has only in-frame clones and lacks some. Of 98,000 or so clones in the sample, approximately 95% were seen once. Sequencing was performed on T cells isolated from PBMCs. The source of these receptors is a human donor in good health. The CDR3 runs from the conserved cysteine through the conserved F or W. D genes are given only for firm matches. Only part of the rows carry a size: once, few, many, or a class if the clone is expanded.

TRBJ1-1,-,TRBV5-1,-,TGCGCCAGCAGGGATACAGGGAGTACTGAAGCTTTCTTT,CASRDTGSTEAFF
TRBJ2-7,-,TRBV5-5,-,TGTGCCAGCAGCCGGGACTACGAGCAGTACTTC,CASSRDYEQYF
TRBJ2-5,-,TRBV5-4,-,TGTGCCAGCAGCTTGGCCAGGGCCCAAGAGACCCAGTACTTC,CASSLARAQETQYF
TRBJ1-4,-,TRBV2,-,TGTGCCAGCAGTGGGCAAAATGAAAAACTGTTTTTT,CASSGQNEKLFF
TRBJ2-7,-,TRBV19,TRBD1,TGTGCCAGTTGCTTCACCGGGACAGACGAGCAGTACTTC,CASCFTGTDEQYF
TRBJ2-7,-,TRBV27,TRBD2,TGTGCCAGCTCCCGCGGGGGGGCTAGCTACGAGCAGTACTTC,CASSRGGASYEQYF
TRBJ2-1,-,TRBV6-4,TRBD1,TGTGCCAGCAGTGAGACAGGGACCAATGAGCAGTTCTTC,CASSETGTNEQFF
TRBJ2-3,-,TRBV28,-,TGTGCCAGCAGAACTCCGACAGGCGTCCCAGATACGCAGTATTTT,CASRTPTGVPDTQYF
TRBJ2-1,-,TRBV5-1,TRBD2,TGCGCCAGCAGCAATGCGGGGGGGCTAGAAAATGAGCAGTTCTTC,CASSNAGGLENEQFF
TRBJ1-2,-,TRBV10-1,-,TGCGCCAGCAGCCCCGACAGGAACAATCAGTATGGCTACACCTTC,CASSPDRNNQYGYTF
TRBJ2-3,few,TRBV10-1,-,TGCGCCAGCAGTTCCAGCGGAGTCCCCACAGATACGCAGTATTTT,CASSSSGVPTDTQYF
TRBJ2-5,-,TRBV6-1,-,TGTGCCAGCAGACGGGACACCTTAGAGACCCAGTACTTC,CASRRDTLETQYF
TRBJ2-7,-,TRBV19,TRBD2,TGTGCCAGTAGTTCAACCCCCCTAACTAGCGGGAGATGGGGCGAGCAGTACTTC,CASSSTPLTSGRWGEQYF
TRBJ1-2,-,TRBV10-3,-,TGTGCCATCAGTGGAAAGGGAGGCTATGGCTACACCTTC,CAISGKGGYGYTF
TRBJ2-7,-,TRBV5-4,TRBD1,TGTGCCAGCAGCCGGACAGGGGAACGCTCCTACGAGCAGTACTTC,CASSRTGERSYEQYF
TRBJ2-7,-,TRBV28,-,TGTGCCAGCAGTTTAGGGCTGGGGCAGGGGGGCTACGAGCAGTACTTC,CASSLGLGQGGYEQYF
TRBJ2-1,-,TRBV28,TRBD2,TGTGCCAGCAGTTCAAGACTGGGACTAGCGGGAGGGCGCTCCTACAATGAGCAGTTCTTC,CASSSRLGLAGGRSYNEQFF
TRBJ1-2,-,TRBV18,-,TGTGCCAGCTCACCACCAAGCAGGGTGAACGGCTACACCTTC,CASSPPSRVNGYTF
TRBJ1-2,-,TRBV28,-,TGTGCCAGCGGACCCCGCACCCGCGGGGGCTACACCTTC,CASGPRTRGGYTF
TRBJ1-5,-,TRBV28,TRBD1,TGTGCCAGCAGTTTGGAGCAGGGGGTTAGCAATCAGCCCCAGCATTTT,CASSLEQGVSNQPQHF
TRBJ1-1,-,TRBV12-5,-,TGTGCTAGTGGATCCAATCGAAGGGGGACTGAAGCTTTCTTT,CASGSNRRGTEAFF
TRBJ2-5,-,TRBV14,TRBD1,TGTGCCAGCAGCCAGGGACAGGCGTACCAAGAGACCCAGTACTTC,CASSQGQAYQETQYF
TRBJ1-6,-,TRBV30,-,TGTGCCTGGGAGCGCTCCGGACTGATTAATTCCCCCCTCCACTTT,CAWERSGLINSPLHF
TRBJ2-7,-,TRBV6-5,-,TGTGCCAGCGCGGGGGCAGGGGCATTATACGAGCAGTACTTC,CASAGAGALYEQYF
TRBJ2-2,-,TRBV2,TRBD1,TGTGCCAGCAGTCCCCGCGGGACAGGGGACACCGGGGAGCTGTTTTTT,CASSPRGTGDTGELFF
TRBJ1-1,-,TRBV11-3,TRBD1,TGTGCCAGCAGCATACCCCTCGGGACAGGGTCGGGGAACACTGAAGCTTTCTTT,CASSIPLGTGSGNTEAFF
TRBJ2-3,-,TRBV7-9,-,TGTGCCAGCAGCTTATCCCCCCTATCTGGGCGGGGAGGCACAGATACGCAGTATTTT,CASSLSPLSGRGGTDTQYF
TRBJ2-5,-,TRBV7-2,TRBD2,TGTGCCAGCAGCACAGCCCGACTAGCCGGGCGGTCCCAGTACTTC,CASSTARLAGRSQYF
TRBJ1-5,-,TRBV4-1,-,TGCGCCAGCAGCCGAGCAGGGTATCAGCCCCAGCATTTT,CASSRAGYQPQHF
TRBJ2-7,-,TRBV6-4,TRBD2,TGTGCCAGCAGATACTGGACTAGCGGGCGCCTCGAGCAGTACTTC,CASRYWTSGRLEQYF
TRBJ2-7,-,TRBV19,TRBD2,TGTGCCAGTAGTGCCGCGGGGGGTTTCTCCTACGAGCAGTACTTC,CASSAAGGFSYEQYF
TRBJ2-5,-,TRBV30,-,TGTGCCTGGAGTGTTCGGGGGAACCAAGAGACCCAGTACTTC,CAWSVRGNQETQYF
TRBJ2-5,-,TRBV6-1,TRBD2,TGTGCCAGCAGTGAAGGACTAGCGTGGAAGACCCAGTACTTC,CASSEGLAWKTQYF
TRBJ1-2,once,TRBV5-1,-,TGCGCCAGCAGCTTGGATGAACTACATCCGAACTATGGCTACACCTTC,CASSLDELHPNYGYTF
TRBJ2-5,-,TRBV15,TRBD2,TGTGCCACCAGCAGAGGGCTAGCGGGAGGGCCGGGGGAGACCCAGTACTTC,CATSRGLAGGPGETQYF
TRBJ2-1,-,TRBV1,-,TGCACCAGCAGCCCAGACAGGGGCCAATTCAATGAGCAGTTCTTC,CTSSPDRGQFNEQFF
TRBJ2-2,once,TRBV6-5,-,TGTGCCAGCACGGGACTGAACACCGGGGAGCTGTTTTTT,CASTGLNTGELFF
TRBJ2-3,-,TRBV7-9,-,TGTGCCAGCAGCTCCGGCACAGATACGCAGTATTTT,CASSSGTDTQYF
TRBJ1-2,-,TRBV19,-,TGTGCCAGTAGTATCACAGCGGCTAACTATGGCTACACCTTC,CASSITAANYGYTF
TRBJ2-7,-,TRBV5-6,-,TGTGCCAGCAGCTTGGAGGGACTCGGTCGGGAGCAGTACTTC,CASSLEGLGREQYF
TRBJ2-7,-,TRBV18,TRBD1,TGTGCCAGCGTAAAGGGGACAGGGGGCCGTAGCTCCTACGAGCAGTACTTC,CASVKGTGGRSSYEQYF
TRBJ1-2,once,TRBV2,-,TGTGCCAGCAGTGAAGTCGTTGGCGGCAATTTCATCAATGGCTACACCTTC,CASSEVVGGNFINGYTF
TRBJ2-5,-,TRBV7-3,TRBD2,TGTGCCAGCAGCGCGCTAGCGGGGGGGGCGGAGACCCAGTACTTC,CASSALAGGAETQYF
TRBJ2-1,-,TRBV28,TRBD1,TGTGCCAGCAACAATGGACAGGGCGATGAGCAGTTCTTC,CASNNGQGDEQFF
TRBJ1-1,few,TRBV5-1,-,TGCGCCAGCAGCTTGGTCCGGACCCCGGGGACTGAAGCTTTCTTT,CASSLVRTPGTEAFF
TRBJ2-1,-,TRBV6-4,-,TGTGCCAGCAGTGAAGAGGCCCCCGGGGAGCAGTTCTTC,CASSEEAPGEQFF
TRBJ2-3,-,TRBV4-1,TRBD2,TGCGCCAGCAGCCAGAGCTCCAAAGGAGGACTAGCCGGGGCAGATACGCAGTATTTT,CASSQSSKGGLAGADTQYF
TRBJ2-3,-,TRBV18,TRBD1,TGTGCCAGCGGGACAGGGAGCACAGATACGCAGTATTTT,CASGTGSTDTQYF
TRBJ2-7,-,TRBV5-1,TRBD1,TGCGCCAGCAGCTTGGTTTCGGGACAGGGGGCCCACGAGCAGTACTTC,CASSLVSGQGAHEQYF
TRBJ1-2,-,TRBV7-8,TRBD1,TGTGCCAGCAGCTTGGGACAGGGGGATGGCTACACCTTC,CASSLGQGDGYTF
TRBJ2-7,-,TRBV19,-,TGTGCCAGTAGTAGCTCCGAGACACCAACCTACGAGCAGTACTTC,CASSSSETPTYEQYF
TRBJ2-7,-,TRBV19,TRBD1,TGTGCCAGTAGTATAGGACAGGGGAGCTCCTACGAGCAGTACTTC,CASSIGQGSSYEQYF
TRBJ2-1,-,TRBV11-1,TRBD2,TGTGCCAGCAGCTTGGGACTAGCGGGGTACAATGAGCAGTTCTTC,CASSLGLAGYNEQFF
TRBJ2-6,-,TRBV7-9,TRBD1,TGTGCCAGCAGCTTAGATACGACAGGGGTGTATGGGGCCAACGTCCTGACTTTC,CASSLDTTGVYGANVLTF
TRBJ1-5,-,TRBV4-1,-,TGCGCCAGCAGCGTTAGACAGGATAGCAATCAGCCCCAGCATTTT,CASSVRQDSNQPQHF
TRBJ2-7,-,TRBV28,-,TGTGCCAGCAGCCCAGGCACCATGTACGAGCAGTACTTC,CASSPGTMYEQYF
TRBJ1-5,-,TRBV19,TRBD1,TGTGCCAGTACCGACAGGGGCTATCAGCCCCAGCATTTT,CASTDRGYQPQHF